The 32 T cell receptor beta chains below come from one sample, sequenced in a study of CD8+ T cells in alopecia areata. Sequencing used cDNA as its template, made by extracting RNA and reverse transcribing it. Method: immunoSEQ multiplex PCR; TCRdb's copy keeps in-frame clones and lacks some. Recorded here are under 350,000 clones, none singletons. Researchers sorted pooled cutaneous lymph node cells on the basis of CD4, CD8alpha, NKG2D, NKG2ACE and other markers. The sequencing sample was made of CD4+ T cells sorted from a lymph node. These receptor sequences come from a C3H/HeJ mouse with alopecia areata. Mice of this strain are of MHC haplotype H2-k.

This clone was counted a few times. This may arise from a read error, as a much more abundant clone is one base away. Gene labels here are mouse ones. Read coverage stops 4 residues before the CDR3 terminus; the germline J gene supplies the remainder. The same CDR3 is also encoded by other DNA sequences in this sample. The V gene is TRBV13-3, the J gene TRBJ2-7; tentative D call: TRBD1 (5 bases). Germline CDR1 is NNHDY and CDR2 is SYVADS. The V and J ends lost 4 bases and 3 bases respectively, with 8 bases between them. This CDR3 spans 12 amino acids. The part of the CDR3 DNA that was read is TGTGCCAGCAGTCGTGACAGCTAT. This gives the protein CASSRDSY. The whole CDR3 sequence reads CASSRDSYEQYF.

Note on this clone: Gene names are the mouse ones. From the germline J gene comes the end of the CDR3, since the read stops 4 residues before it. The J gene is TRBJ2-7, the V gene TRBV19, with TRBD2 identical over 7 bases. V lost 4 bases and J lost 3; bases outside the gene matches: 7. This CDR3 spans 14 amino acids. Germline values: CDR1 FNHDT, CDR2 SITEND (reference sequence). The sequenced part of the CDR3 DNA is TGTGCCAGCAGTCCCAAGACTGGGATCTAT. Amino acids: CASSPKTGIY. The CDR3 in its entirety is CASSPKTGIYEQYF. The full variable domain, in which reference TRBV19 and TRBJ2-7 provide the parts outside the CDR3, is GGIITQTPKFLIGQEGQKLTLKCQQNFNHDTMYWYRQDSGKGLRLIYYSITENDLQKGDLSEGYDASREKKSSFSLTVTSAQKNEMAVFLCASSPKTGIYEQYFGPGTRLTVL.

This clone has just a few counts. Gene names are the mouse ones. The CDR3 goes on 4 residues after the read ends, and that part is filled in from the germline J gene. The rearrangement joins TRBV19 to TRBJ2-1, with D possibly matching TRBD2 (6 bases). Germline loops: CDR1 FNHDT, CDR2 SITEND (reference sequence). The V end lost 7 bases, the J end lost 4 bases, and 12 bases lay between the germline ends. This CDR3 is built from 13 residues. CDR3 DNA (partial): TGTGCCAGCGCCTCCGGGACTTATGCT. This encodes CASASGTYA. The full CDR3 sequence reads CASASGTYAEQFF.

This clone was detected a few times. Gene names and germline match the mouse. Coverage ceases 4 residues before the CDR3 finishes, and the germline J gene fills in the end. The chain uses TRBV31 and TRBJ2-3; maybe TRBD2 (6 bases). The CDR3 is 17 amino acids. With 3 bases removed from V and 0 bases from J, the gap between germline ends came to 19 bases. Germline loops: CDR1 GKSSPN, CDR2 SITVG. This CDR3 is CAWSPHPGEASAETLYF. CDR3 bases read: TGTGCCTGGAGCCCTCATCCTGGGGAAGCTAGTGCAGAA. Filled out from reference TRBV31 and TRBJ2-3, the complete variable domain reads AQTIHQWPVAEIKAVGSPLSLGCTIKGKSSPNLYWYWQATGGTLQQLFYSITVGQVESVVQLNLSASRPKDDQFILSTEKLLLSHSGFYLCAWSPHPGEASAETLYFGSGTRLTVL.

This clone showed up just a few times. Germline and genes: mouse. From the germline J gene comes the end of the CDR3, since the read stops 4 residues before it. V is TRBV31 and J is TRBJ1-2; TRBD1 agrees at 7 bases. The ends lost 0 bases at V and 3 bases at J; junction bases unmatched: 4. Germline CDR1 and CDR2: GKSSPN and SITVG. CDR3 size: 14 residues. The sequenced CDR3 bases are TGTGCCTGGAGTCTATCAGGGGGACACTCC. Translated, it gives CAWSLSGGHS. The entire CDR3 protein reads CAWSLSGGHSDYTF.

A word on this clone: A much more abundant neighbour one base away suggests this may be a read error. Mouse gene names apply. The read stops 4 residues short of the end of the CDR3; the missing end is completed from the germline J gene. The chain links TRBV5 to TRBJ2-3; no definite D call. CDR3 length: 13 residues. Trimming cost V 1 base and J 3 bases, with 5 bases left between them. CDR1 LGHNA and CDR2 YNLKQL come from the germline V gene (reference sequence). The CDR3 DNA, read in part, is TGTGCCAGCAGCCAAGTGACAGCAGAA. Encoded protein: CASSQVTAE. In full, the CDR3 reads CASSQVTAETLYF.

As concerns this clone: This clone may be a read error of a much larger clone one base away. Gene names and germline match the mouse. The CDR3 goes on 4 residues after the read ends, and that part is filled in from the germline J gene. The rearrangement joins TRBV19 to TRBJ2-1; 11 bases are shared with TRBD1. In germline, CDR1 is FNHDT, CDR2 SITEND (reference sequence). The CDR3 length is 15 residues. The ends lost 4 bases at V and 2 bases at J; junction bases unmatched: 2. Partial CDR3 DNA: TGTGCCAGCAGTGGGGACAGGGGGGACTATGCT. Translation: CASSGDRGDYA. The complete CDR3 reads CASSGDRGDYAEQFF.

Concerning this clone: Germline and genes here are mouse. The read halts 4 residues ahead of the CDR3 end, with the missing end drawn from the germline J gene. The identical CDR3 is also encoded by other nucleotide sequences in the sample. This chain joins TRBV1 and TRBJ2-7; 11 positions agree with TRBD2. CDR1 NSQYPW and CDR2 LRSPGD come from the germline V gene (reference sequence). CDR3 length: 14 residues. The sequenced CDR3 bases are TGCACCTGCAGTACCGGGACTGGGGGATAT. As protein: CTCSTGTGGY. The CDR3 in its entirety is CTCSTGTGGYEQYF. Looking up the rest from reference TRBV1 and TRBJ2-7 gives the full variable domain: VTLLEQNPRWRLVPRGQAVNLRCILKNSQYPWMSWYQQDLQKQLQWLFTLRSPGDKEVKSLPGADYLATRVTDTELRLQVANMSQGRTLYCTCSTGTGGYEQYFGPGTRLTVL.

A word on this clone: Gene labels here are mouse ones. The read ends 4 residues shy of where the CDR3 ends; the end is completed using the germline J gene. V and J are TRBV19 and TRBJ1-1; D unresolved. The CDR3 has 14 residues. Trimming pared 4 bases from V and 0 bases from J, leaving 10 bases between. Germline CDR1 and CDR2: FNHDT and SITEND (reference sequence). The CDR3 spells CASSSHGQNTEVFF. Incomplete CDR3 DNA: TGTGCCAGCAGTTCCCATGGACAGAACACA.

Points on this clone: The gene names here belong to mouse. The CDR3 end lies 4 residues beyond the end of the read and is filled in from the germline J gene. The chain uses TRBV13-3 and TRBJ2-5; 7 bases agree with TRBD2. Germline-derived CDR1 and CDR2 are NNHDY and SYVADS. The CDR3 loop spans 14 amino acids. The CDR3: CASSDLGEGDTQYF. The covered CDR3 bases are TGTGCCAGCAGTGATCTGGGGGAGGGAGAC.

Regarding this clone: This may arise from a read error, as a much more abundant clone is one base away. Gene labels here are mouse ones. The CDR3 goes on 4 residues after the read ends, and that part is filled in from the germline J gene. The same CDR3 also results from other DNA sequences found in this sample. The rearrangement uses TRBV13-3 and TRBJ1-1; TRBD1 is a possible D gene (6 bases). V lost 3 bases to trimming and J lost 0 bases, with 9 bases between them. Germline CDR1 is NNHDY and CDR2 is SYVADS. CDR3 length equals 14 residues. The CDR3: CASSVGTTNTEVFF. Partial CDR3 DNA: TGTGCCAGCAGTGTCGGGACAACAAACACA.

Of note for this clone: Gene names and germline match the mouse. From the germline J gene comes the end of the CDR3, since the read stops 4 residues before it. J is TRBJ2-3 and V is TRBV13-2; the match to TRBD1 covers 9 bases. CDR1 and CDR2 from the germline V gene are NNHNN and SYGAGS (reference sequence). V lost 6 bases and J lost 2; bases outside the gene matches: 4. This CDR3 comprises 14 residues. The CDR3 bases that were read are TGTGCCAGCGCGACAGGGGGTGTTGCAGAA. This sequence encodes CASATGGVAE. The whole CDR3 is CASATGGVAETLYF.

This clone came up many times. The genes are named according to mouse. The read ends 4 residues before the CDR3 terminus; that terminus is restored from the germline J gene. The V gene is TRBV14, the J gene TRBJ2-2; TRBD2 agrees at 7 bases. CDR3 size: 15 residues. Germline V gene data show CDR1 as SGHDT and CDR2 as FRDEAV. Trimming at V came to 5 bases and at J to 1 base, leaving 5 bases not matched to a gene. Here the CDR3 reads CASRTWGINTGQLYF. CDR3 bases read: TGTGCCAGCAGAACCTGGGGGATAAACACCGGG.

Points on this clone: The gene names here belong to mouse. The CDR3 end falls 4 residues outside the read, so it is completed with the germline J gene. The rearrangement links TRBV12-1 to TRBJ1-2; tentatively, D is TRBD1 (6 bases). Trimming pared 4 bases from V and 2 bases from J, leaving 13 bases between. CDR3 length: 14 amino acids. CDR1 SGHSN and CDR2 HYEKVE come from the germline V gene. CDR3 DNA (partial): TGTGCCAGCTCCATACAGGGAGGGAACTCC. Protein: CASSIQGGNS. In full, the CDR3 is CASSIQGGNSDYTF.

A word on this clone: Any gene name here is a mouse gene name. The read is 4 residues too short to cover the CDR3 end, so that end is filled in from the germline J gene. The chain has TRBV4 and TRBJ2-5; unclear D gene. Germline V gene data show CDR1 as LGHDT and CDR2 as YNNKQL (reference sequence). The CDR3 loop spans 14 amino acids. V was pared by 4 bases and J by 0 bases, with 8 bases between. The CDR3 bases that were read are TGTGCCAGCAGCTTTACAGTTAACCAAGAC. Protein product: CASSFTVNQD. The entire CDR3 is CASSFTVNQDTQYF.

In regard to this clone: Mouse gene names and germline throughout. The CDR3 goes on 4 residues after the read ends, and that part is filled in from the germline J gene. The same CDR3 arises from other DNA sequences in this sample as well. V gene TRBV13-3 combines with J gene TRBJ2-2; 10 bases agree with TRBD2. The CDR3 length is 15 residues. Unmatched junction bases numbered 2, after V lost 5 bases and J lost 1 base. Germline V lookup: CDR1 NNHDY, CDR2 SYVADS. The CDR3 loop is CASRGTGENTGQLYF. CDR3 bases read: TGTGCCAGCAGAGGGACTGGGGAAAACACCGGG. Based on the CDR3 plus reference TRBV13-3 and TRBJ2-2, the full variable domain is EAAVTQSPRSKVAVTGGKVTLSCHQTNNHDYMYWYRQDTGHGLRLIHYSYVADSTEKGDIPDGYKASRPSQENFSLILELASLSQTAVYFCASRGTGENTGQLYFGEGSKLTVL.

This clone was observed a handful of times. The gene names here belong to mouse. The CDR3 end falls 4 residues outside the read, so it is completed with the germline J gene. The chain uses TRBV31 and TRBJ2-7, with TRBD2 matching 9 bases. CDR3 length equals 15 residues. V trimming: 1 base; J trimming: 3 bases; junction bases outside the gene matches: 7. Germline V gene sequence: CDR1 GKSSPN, CDR2 SITVG. The covered CDR3 bases are TGTGCCTGGAGTCCGGGACTGGGCCTCTTCTAT. It translates to CAWSPGLGLFY. From start to end, the CDR3 is CAWSPGLGLFYEQYF.

This clone has a handful of counts. The genes and germline here are from mouse. The CDR3 goes on 4 residues after the read ends, and that part is filled in from the germline J gene. V is TRBV5 and J is TRBJ2-3; D perhaps matches TRBD1 (5 bases). Trimming cost V 0 bases and J 3 bases, with 10 bases left between them. Per the germline V gene, CDR1 is LGHNA and CDR2 is YNLKQL (reference sequence). This CDR3 is built from 15 residues. CDR3 sequence: CASSQDPRQAETLYF. The DNA read from the CDR3 is TGTGCCAGCAGCCAAGATCCACGACAGGCAGAA.

Concerning this clone itself: Germline and genes: mouse. The CDR3 end is not reached by the read, which stops 4 residues before it; the germline J gene fills it in. Other DNA sequences of this sample code for an identical CDR3. This chain connects TRBV13-1 to TRBJ2-1; 7 nucleotides align to TRBD2. The CDR3 consists of 14 residues. From germline, CDR1 is NSHNY and CDR2 SYGAGN. With 4 bases clipped from V and 3 bases from J, the junction kept 4 bases outside the gene matches. The CDR3 sequence: CASSPGGVYAEQFF. Partial CDR3 DNA: TGTGCCAGCAGTCCGGGGGGGGTCTATGCT.

About this clone itself: These gene names are mouse names. From the germline J gene comes the end of the CDR3, since the read stops 3 residues before it. The identical CDR3 is also encoded by other nucleotide sequences in the sample. The V and J genes are TRBV13-1 and TRBJ1-6, with D maybe TRBD1 (6 bases). TRBJ1-6 is an ORF; its function is uncertain. V lost 1 base to trimming and J lost 6 bases, with 8 bases between them. This CDR3 has 14 residues. Germline V gene sequence: CDR1 NSHNY, CDR2 SYGAGN. CDR3 loop: CASSDTGSNSPLYF. The CDR3 DNA, read in part, is TGTGCCAGCAGTGATACAGGGAGTAATTCGCCC.

This clone was seen a few times. These gene names are mouse names. The CDR3 goes on 3 residues after the read ends, and that part is filled in from the germline J gene. The chain joins TRBV19 to TRBJ1-6; TRBD1 is a possible D gene (5 bases). TRBJ1-6 is annotated as an ORF whose role is uncertain. The germline gives CDR1 FNHDT, CDR2 SITEND (reference sequence). The CDR3 consists of 15 residues. Trimming pared 1 base from V and 8 bases from J, leaving 13 bases between. The CDR3 region is CASSITGVGDSPLYF. The covered CDR3 bases are TGTGCCAGCAGTATAACAGGCGTGGGGGATTCGCCC.

Note on this clone: Each gene name is a mouse one. The observed sequence ends 4 residues before the CDR3 terminus, with the missing tail filled in from the germline J gene. The chain couples TRBV13-3 to TRBJ2-1; 11 nucleotides agree with TRBD2. Germline V gene data show CDR1 as NNHDY and CDR2 as SYVADS. The CDR3 has 15 residues. J was trimmed by 5 bases and V by 1 base; bases with no gene match: 2. The CDR3 bases that were read are TGTGCCAGCAGTGATTACTGGGGGGGCGATGCT. Translation gives CASSDYWGGDA. The CDR3 in full is CASSDYWGGDAEQFF.

About this clone itself: Mouse names are used for the genes. The read comes to an end 4 residues before the CDR3 does, leaving the germline J gene to fill in the end. V and J are TRBV5 and TRBJ2-1, with 8 bases aligning to TRBD1. Unmatched junction bases numbered 4, after V lost 1 base and J lost 5 bases. This CDR3 comprises 15 residues. Germline V gene data show CDR1 as LGHNA and CDR2 as YNLKQL (reference sequence). CDR3 loop: CASSQGTGRDAEQFF. Incomplete CDR3 DNA: TGTGCCAGCAGCCAAGGGACAGGGAGGGATGCT.

Comments on this clone: Mouse germline and gene names are used. The read falls 4 residues short of the CDR3 end, and the missing part is taken from the germline J gene. The gene calls are TRBV13-1 and TRBJ2-1, with 9 bases identical to TRBD1. J was trimmed by 2 bases and V by 3 bases; bases with no gene match: 3. The CDR3 contains 15 residues. Germline assignment: CDR1 NSHNY and CDR2 SYGAGN. CDR3 DNA (partial): TGTGCCAGCAGTGGGGGACAGGGCTACTATGCT. This sequence encodes CASSGGQGYYA. The entire CDR3 is CASSGGQGYYAEQFF.

This clone was counted only a few times. Gene names follow the mouse nomenclature. The read ends 4 residues early relative to the CDR3; the germline J gene fills the gap. This sequence joins TRBV13-1 and TRBJ2-1, with TRBD2 matching 12 bases. J was trimmed by 3 bases and V by 1 base; bases with no gene match: 5. Germline values: CDR1 NSHNY, CDR2 SYGAGN. The CDR3 runs 17 residues. CDR3 loop: CASSDLGTGGFYAEQFF. The sequenced CDR3 bases are TGTGCCAGCAGTGATTTGGGGACTGGGGGGTTCTATGCT.

Concerning this clone: The gene names given are mouse names. The CDR3 extends 4 residues past the end of the read, so its final part is completed from the germline J gene. This sequence joins TRBV4 and TRBJ2-3, with 7 bases matching TRBD2. This CDR3 has 13 amino acids. Per germline, CDR1 LGHDT and CDR2 YNNKQL (reference sequence). The sequenced CDR3 bases are TGTGCCAGCAGCCCTCACTGGGGAGAA. It specifies CASSPHWGE. The CDR3, in full, reads CASSPHWGETLYF. Variable domain in full (rest from reference TRBV4 and TRBJ2-3): ETAVFQTPNYHVTQVGNEVSFNCKQTLGHDTMYWYKQDSKKLLKIMFSYNNKQLIVNETVPRRFSPQSSDKAHLNLRIKSVEPEDSAVYLCASSPHWGETLYFGSGTRLTVL.

Points on this clone: The gene symbols are mouse symbols. The read comes to an end 4 residues before the CDR3 does, leaving the germline J gene to fill in the end. The genes are TRBV13-2 and TRBJ2-3; no clear D. The CDR3 runs to 13 residues. The ends were cut back, 2 bases at V and 0 bases at J, with 4 bases in the middle. Germline V lookup: CDR1 NNHNN, CDR2 SYGAGS (reference sequence). CDR3 DNA, as far as it was read: TGTGCCAGCGGTGACATTAGTGCAGAA. Amino acids: CASGDISAE. The whole CDR3 reads CASGDISAETLYF.

In the case of this clone: Gene labels here are mouse ones. The read comes to an end 4 residues before the CDR3 does, leaving the germline J gene to fill in the end. The rearrangement joins TRBV29 to TRBJ2-1, with TRBD1 matching over 9 bases. J was trimmed by 1 base and V by 11 bases; bases with no gene match: 3. CDR3 length equals 13 residues. Germline CDR1 is MSHET and CDR2 is SYDVDS. The CDR3 DNA, read in part, is TGTGCTGGAGACAGGGGGAACTATGCT. Its protein product is CAGDRGNYA. The entire CDR3 protein reads CAGDRGNYAEQFF.

This clone was seen only a few times. Gene and germline names: mouse. Read sequence stops 4 residues before the CDR3 end, and the germline J gene provides the missing end. At the DNA level, this CDR3 is encoded by other sequences in the same sample as well. J is TRBJ2-2 and V is TRBV13-2; TRBD1 agrees at 9 bases. CDR1 and CDR2 (germline): NNHNN, SYGAGS (reference sequence). The CDR3 runs to 16 residues. The V gene end was trimmed by 3 bases and the J gene end by 0 bases; junction bases not matched to a gene: 3. CDR3 protein: CASGGGTGSNTGQLYF. The DNA read from the CDR3 is TGTGCCAGCGGTGGAGGGACAGGGTCAAACACCGGG.

This clone has only a few counts. Gene names follow the mouse nomenclature. The CDR3 end lies 4 residues beyond the end of the read and is filled in from the germline J gene. The chain combines TRBV1 with TRBJ2-2; 8 nucleotides align to TRBD1. The CDR3 loop spans 14 amino acids. J was trimmed by 4 bases and V by 4 bases; bases with no gene match: 2. In germline, CDR1 is NSQYPW, CDR2 LRSPGD (reference sequence). CDR3 amino acids: CTCSVDRVTGQLYF. Incomplete CDR3 DNA: TGCACCTGCAGTGTGGACAGGGTCACCGGG.

This clone showed up just a few times. The genes and germline here are from mouse. Read data end 4 residues before the CDR3 end; the end is taken from the germline J gene. The chain has TRBV5 and TRBJ2-2, with TRBD2 matching over 10 bases. The CDR3 loop spans 15 amino acids. Looked up from germline, CDR1 is LGHNA and CDR2 is YNLKQL (reference sequence). With 4 bases clipped from V and 6 bases from J, the junction kept 5 bases outside the gene matches. Partial CDR3 DNA: TGTGCCAGCAGCCTTGGGACTGGGGTCTCCGGG. Protein sequence: CASSLGTGVSG. The whole CDR3 region reads CASSLGTGVSGQLYF.

Details on this clone: The gene names here belong to mouse. The read terminates 4 residues ahead of where the CDR3 ends, so the germline J gene completes it. This chain joins TRBV29 and TRBJ2-5; D is perhaps TRBD2 (7 bases). Trimming stripped 4 bases from V and 3 bases from J, with 11 bases between. CDR3 length equals 14 residues. Germline CDR1 MSHET, CDR2 SYDVDS. CDR3 DNA (partial): TGTGCTAGCAGTTCTGGGGGCGCGCAAGAC. It encodes CASSSGGAQD. The full CDR3 is CASSSGGAQDTQYF.